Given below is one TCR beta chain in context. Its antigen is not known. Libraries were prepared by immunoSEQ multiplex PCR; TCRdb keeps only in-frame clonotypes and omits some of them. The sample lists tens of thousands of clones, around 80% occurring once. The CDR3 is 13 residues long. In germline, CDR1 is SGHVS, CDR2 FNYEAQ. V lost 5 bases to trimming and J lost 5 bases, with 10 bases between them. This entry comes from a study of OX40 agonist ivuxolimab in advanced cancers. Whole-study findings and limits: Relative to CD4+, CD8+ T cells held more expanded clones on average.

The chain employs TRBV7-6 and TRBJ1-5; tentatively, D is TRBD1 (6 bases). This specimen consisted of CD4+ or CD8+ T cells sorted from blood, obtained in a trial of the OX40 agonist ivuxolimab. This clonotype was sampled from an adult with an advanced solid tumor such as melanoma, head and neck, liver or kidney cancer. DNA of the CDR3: TGTGCCAGCAGCACAGGGAGGGATCAGCCCCAGCATTTT. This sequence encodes CASSTGRDQPQHF.